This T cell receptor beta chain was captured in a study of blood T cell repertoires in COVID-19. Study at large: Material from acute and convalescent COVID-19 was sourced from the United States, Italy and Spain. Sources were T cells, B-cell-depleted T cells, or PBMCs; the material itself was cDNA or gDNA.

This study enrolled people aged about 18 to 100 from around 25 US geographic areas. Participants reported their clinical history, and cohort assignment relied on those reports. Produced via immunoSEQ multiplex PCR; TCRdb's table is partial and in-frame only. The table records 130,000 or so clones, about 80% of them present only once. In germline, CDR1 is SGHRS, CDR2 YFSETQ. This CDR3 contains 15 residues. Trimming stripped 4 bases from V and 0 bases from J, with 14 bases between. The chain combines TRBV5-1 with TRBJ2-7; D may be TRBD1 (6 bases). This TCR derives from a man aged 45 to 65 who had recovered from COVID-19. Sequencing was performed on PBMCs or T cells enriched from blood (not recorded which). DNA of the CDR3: TGCGCCAGCAGCCAGGGGACGTCCCTCTCCTACGAGCAGTACTTC. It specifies CASSQGTSLSYEQYF.